This section outlines one TCR beta chain sequence together with its context. The target antigen is unknown. The PCR had 60 Vbeta and 13 Jbeta primers. Profiled with immunoSEQ multiplex PCR; TCRdb holds only in-frame clones, not every one. The data hold under 150,000 clones, with around 79% observed a single time. CDR1 and CDR2 from the germline V gene are MNHEY and SVGAGI. This CDR3 spans 13 amino acids. V shed 6 bases and J shed 2 bases, with 10 bases lying between them. This sample is part of a study of cytomegalovirus exposure and HLA in healthy donors. General study results and limits: Apparent HLA restriction characterized most CMV-associated TCR beta chains in a later analysis. Highly shared sequence variants in one cluster were likely a sequencing artifact.

This clonotype was sampled from a man aged 18 to 29 in good health and CMV-seronegative. Sequences were obtained from PBMCs. The chain uses TRBV6-5 and TRBJ1-2; D is possibly TRBD1 (6 bases). The CDR3 sequence: CASRQGMNYGYTF. The CDR3 bases are TGTGCCAGCAGGCAGGGGATGAACTATGGCTACACCTTC.